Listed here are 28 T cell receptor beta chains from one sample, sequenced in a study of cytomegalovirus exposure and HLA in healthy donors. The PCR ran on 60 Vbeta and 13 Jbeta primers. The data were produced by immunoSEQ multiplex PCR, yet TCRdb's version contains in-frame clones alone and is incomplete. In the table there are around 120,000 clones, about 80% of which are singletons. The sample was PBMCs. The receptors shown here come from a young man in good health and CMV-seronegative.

The CDR3 spells CASKSTRVVTEAFF. CDR3 sequence (DNA): TGTGCCAGCAAATCGACCAGGGTAGTTACCGAAGCTTTCTTT. The genes are TRBV6-5 and TRBJ1-1; D is perhaps TRBD1 (5 bases). Germline CDR1 MNHEY, CDR2 SVGAGI. The CDR3 is made up of 14 amino acids. Trimming took off 7 bases at V and 8 bases at J, with 20 bases between the two ends.

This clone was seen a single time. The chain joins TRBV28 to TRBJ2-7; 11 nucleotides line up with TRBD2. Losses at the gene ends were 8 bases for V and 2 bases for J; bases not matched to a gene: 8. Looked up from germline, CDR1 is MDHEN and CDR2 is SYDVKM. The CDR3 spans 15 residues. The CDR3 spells CASGTSGFPTYEQYF. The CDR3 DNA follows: TGTGCCAGCGGGACTAGCGGATTCCCGACCTACGAGCAGTACTTC.

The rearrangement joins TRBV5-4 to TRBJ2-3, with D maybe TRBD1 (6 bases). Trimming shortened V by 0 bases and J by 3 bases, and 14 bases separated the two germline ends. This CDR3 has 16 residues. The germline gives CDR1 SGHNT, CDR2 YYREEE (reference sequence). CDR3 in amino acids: CASSLDWQGNTDTQYF. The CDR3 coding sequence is TGTGCCAGCAGCTTGGATTGGCAGGGGAATACAGATACGCAGTATTTT. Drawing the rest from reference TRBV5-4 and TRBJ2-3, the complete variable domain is ETGVTQSPTHLIKTRGQQVTLRCSSQSGHNTVSWYQQALGQGPQFIFQYYREEENGRGNFPPRFSGLQFPNYSSELNVNALELDDSALYLCASSLDWQGNTDTQYFGPGTRLTVL.

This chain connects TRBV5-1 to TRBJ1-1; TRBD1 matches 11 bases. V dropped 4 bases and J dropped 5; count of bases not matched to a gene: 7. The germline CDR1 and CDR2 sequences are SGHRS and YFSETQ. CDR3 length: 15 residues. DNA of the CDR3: TGCGCCAGCAGCAAACCGGGACAGGGGGGGACTGAAGCTTTCTTT. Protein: CASSKPGQGGTEAFF.

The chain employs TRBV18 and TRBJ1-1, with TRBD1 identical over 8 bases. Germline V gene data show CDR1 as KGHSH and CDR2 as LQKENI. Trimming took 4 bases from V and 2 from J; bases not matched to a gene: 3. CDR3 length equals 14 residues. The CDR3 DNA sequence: TGTGCCAGCTCACAAGGGACAGGTAACACTGAAGCTTTCTTT. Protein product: CASSQGTGNTEAFF.

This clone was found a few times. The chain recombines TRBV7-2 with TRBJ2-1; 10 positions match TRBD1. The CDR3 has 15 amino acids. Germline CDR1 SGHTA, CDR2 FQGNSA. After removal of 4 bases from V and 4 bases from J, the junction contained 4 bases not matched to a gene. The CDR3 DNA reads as TGTGCCAGCAGCTCCGACAGGGGGCCATACAATGAGCAGTTCTTC. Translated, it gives CASSSDRGPYNEQFF.

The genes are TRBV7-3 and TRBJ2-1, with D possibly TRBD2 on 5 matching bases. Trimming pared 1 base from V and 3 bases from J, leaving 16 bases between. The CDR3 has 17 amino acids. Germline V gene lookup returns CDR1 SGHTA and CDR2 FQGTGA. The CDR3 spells CASSLKSLADGYNEQFF. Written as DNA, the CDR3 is TGTGCCAGCAGCTTAAAGAGCCTAGCCGACGGCTACAATGAGCAGTTCTTC.

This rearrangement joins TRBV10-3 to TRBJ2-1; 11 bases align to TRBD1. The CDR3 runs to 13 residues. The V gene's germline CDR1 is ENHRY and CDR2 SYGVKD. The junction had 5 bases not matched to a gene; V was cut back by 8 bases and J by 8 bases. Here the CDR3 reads CAIHGTGGDEQFF. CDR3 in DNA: TGTGCCATCCACGGGACAGGGGGGGATGAGCAGTTCTTC.

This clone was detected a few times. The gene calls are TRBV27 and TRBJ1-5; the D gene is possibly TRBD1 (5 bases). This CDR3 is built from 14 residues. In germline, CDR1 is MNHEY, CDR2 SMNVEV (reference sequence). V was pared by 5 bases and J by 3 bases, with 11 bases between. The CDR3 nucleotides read TGTGCCAGCAGTCCCCGACAGAACAATCAGCCCCAGCATTTT. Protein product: CASSPRQNNQPQHF.

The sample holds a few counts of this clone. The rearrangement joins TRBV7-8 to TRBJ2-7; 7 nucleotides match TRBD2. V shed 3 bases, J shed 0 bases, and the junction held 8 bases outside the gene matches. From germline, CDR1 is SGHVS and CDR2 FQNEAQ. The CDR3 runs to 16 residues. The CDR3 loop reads CASSFFGGSPSYEQYF. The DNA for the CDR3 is TGTGCCAGCAGCTTTTTTGGCGGGAGTCCCTCCTACGAGCAGTACTTC.

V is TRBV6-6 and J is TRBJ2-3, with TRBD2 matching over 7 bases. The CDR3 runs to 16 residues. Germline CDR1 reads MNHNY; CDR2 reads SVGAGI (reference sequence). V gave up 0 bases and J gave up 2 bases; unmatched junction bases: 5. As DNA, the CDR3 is TGTGCCAGCAGTTACTCACCTAGCGGATCCACAGATACGCAGTATTTT. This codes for CASSYSPSGSTDTQYF.

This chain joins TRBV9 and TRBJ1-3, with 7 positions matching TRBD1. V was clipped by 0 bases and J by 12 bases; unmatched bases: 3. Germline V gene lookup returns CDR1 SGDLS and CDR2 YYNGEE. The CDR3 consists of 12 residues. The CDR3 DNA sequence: TGTGCCAGCAGCGTAGGAGGGGGCCTCATATATTTT. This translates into CASSVGGGLIYF.

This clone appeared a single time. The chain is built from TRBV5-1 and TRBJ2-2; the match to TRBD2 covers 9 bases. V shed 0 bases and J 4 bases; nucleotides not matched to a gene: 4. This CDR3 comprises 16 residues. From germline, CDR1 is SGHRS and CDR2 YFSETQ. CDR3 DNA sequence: TGCGCCAGCAGCTTGGTGAGCGGGAGGAGCACCGGGGAGCTGTTTTTT. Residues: CASSLVSGRSTGELFF. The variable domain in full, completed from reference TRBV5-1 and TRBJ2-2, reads KAGVTQTPRYLIKTRGQQVTLSCSPISGHRSVSWYQQTPGQGLQFLFEYFSETQRNKGNFPGRFSGRQFSNSRSEMNVSTLELGDSALYLCASSLVSGRSTGELFFGEGSRLTVL.

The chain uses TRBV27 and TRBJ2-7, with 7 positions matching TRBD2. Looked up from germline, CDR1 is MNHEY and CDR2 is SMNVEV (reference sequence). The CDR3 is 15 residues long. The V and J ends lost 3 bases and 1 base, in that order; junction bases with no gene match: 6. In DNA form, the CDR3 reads TGTGCCAGCAGTTTCGAAGCGGGAAAATCCTACGAGCAGTACTTC. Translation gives CASSFEAGKSYEQYF.

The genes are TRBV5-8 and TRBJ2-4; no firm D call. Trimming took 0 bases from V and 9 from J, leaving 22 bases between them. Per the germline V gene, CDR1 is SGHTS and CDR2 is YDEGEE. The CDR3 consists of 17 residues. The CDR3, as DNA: TGTGCCAGCAGCTTGGCCGAGTCAACCGTCCCAATCGCCATTCAGTACTTC. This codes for CASSLAESTVPIAIQYF.

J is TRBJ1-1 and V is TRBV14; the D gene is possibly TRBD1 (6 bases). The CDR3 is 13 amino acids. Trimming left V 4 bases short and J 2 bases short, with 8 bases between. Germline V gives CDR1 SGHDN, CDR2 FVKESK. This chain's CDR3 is CASSLQGNTEAFF. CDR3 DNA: TGTGCCAGCAGCCTACAGGGAAACACTGAAGCTTTCTTT.

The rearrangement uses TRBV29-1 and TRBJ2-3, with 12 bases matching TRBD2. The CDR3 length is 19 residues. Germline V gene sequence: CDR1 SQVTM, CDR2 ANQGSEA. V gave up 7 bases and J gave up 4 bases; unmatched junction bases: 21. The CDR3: CSATMMTSGSSITADTQYF. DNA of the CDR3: TGCAGCGCTACCATGATGACTAGCGGGAGTTCCATTACTGCAGATACGCAGTATTTT.

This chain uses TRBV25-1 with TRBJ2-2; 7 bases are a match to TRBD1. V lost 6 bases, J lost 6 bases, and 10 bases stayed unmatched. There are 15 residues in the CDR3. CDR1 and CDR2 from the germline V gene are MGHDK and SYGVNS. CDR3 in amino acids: CASSKTGVSAGELFF. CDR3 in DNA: TGTGCCAGCAGCAAAACAGGGGTTTCAGCCGGGGAGCTGTTTTTT.

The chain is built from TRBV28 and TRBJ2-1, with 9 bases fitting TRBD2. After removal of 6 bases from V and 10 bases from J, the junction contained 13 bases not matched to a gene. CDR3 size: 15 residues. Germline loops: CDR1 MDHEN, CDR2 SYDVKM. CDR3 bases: TGTGCCAGCAGCTCACGGACTAGCGTCGGTTCCGAGCAGTTCTTC. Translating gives CASSSRTSVGSEQFF.

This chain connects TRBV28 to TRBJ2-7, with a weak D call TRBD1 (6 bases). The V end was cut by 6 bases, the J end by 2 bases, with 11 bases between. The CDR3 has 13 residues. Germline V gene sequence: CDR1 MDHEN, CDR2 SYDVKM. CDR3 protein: CASSNRETYEQYF. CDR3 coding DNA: TGTGCCAGCAGCAACAGGGAAACCTACGAGCAGTACTTC.

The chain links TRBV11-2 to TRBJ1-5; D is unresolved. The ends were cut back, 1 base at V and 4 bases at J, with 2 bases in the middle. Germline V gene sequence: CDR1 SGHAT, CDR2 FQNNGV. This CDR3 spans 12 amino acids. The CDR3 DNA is TGTGCCAGCAGCTTAGCTAATCAGCCCCAGCATTTT. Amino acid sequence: CASSLANQPQHF.

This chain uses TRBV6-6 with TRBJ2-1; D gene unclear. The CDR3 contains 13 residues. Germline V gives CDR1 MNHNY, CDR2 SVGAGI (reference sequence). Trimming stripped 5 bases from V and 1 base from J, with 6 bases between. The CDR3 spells CASSPVSYNEQFF. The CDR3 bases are TGTGCCAGCAGTCCTGTTTCCTACAATGAGCAGTTCTTC.

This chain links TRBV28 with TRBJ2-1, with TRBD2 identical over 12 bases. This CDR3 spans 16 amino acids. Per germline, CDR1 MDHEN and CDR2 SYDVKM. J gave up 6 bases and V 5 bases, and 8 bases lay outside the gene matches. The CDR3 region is CASSLSTSGSFNEQFF. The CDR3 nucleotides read TGTGCCAGCAGTCTCTCGACTAGCGGGAGTTTCAATGAGCAGTTCTTC. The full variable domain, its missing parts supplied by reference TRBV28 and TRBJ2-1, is DVKVTQSSRYLVKRTGEKVFLECVQDMDHENMFWYRQDPGLGLRLIYFSYDVKMKEKGDIPEGYSVSREKKERFSLILESASTNQTSMYLCASSLSTSGSFNEQFFGPGTRLTVL.

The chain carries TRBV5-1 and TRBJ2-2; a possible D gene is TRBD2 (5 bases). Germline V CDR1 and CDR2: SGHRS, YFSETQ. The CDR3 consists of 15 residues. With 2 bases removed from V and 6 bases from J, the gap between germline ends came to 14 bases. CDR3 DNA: TGCGCCAGCAGCTTTGAGGGTAATGCAGCCGGGGAGCTGTTTTTT. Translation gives CASSFEGNAAGELFF.

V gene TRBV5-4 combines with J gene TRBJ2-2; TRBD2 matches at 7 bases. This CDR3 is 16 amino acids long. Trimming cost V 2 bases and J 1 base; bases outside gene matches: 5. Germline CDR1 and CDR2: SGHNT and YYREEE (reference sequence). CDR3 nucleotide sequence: TGTGCCAGCAGCTTAGGCGCTAGCGGGAACACCGGGGAGCTGTTTTTT. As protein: CASSLGASGNTGELFF.

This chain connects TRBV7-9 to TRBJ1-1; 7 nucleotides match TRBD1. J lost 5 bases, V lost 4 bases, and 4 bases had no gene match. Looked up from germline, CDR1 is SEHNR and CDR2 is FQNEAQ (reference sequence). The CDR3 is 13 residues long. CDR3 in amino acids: CASSSRGQTEAFF. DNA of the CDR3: TGTGCCAGCAGCTCAAGGGGGCAGACTGAAGCTTTCTTT.

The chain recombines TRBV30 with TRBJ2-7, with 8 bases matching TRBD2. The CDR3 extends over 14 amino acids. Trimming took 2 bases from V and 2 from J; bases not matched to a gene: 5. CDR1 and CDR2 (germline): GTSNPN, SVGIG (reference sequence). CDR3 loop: CAWSSSGGTYEQYF. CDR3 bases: TGTGCCTGGAGTAGTTCGGGAGGGACCTACGAGCAGTACTTC.

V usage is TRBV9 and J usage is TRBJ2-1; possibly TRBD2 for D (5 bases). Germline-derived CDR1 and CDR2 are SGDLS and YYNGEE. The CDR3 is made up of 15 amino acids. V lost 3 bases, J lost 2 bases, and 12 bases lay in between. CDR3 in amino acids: CASSDRGQAYNEQFF. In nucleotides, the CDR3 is TGTGCCAGCAGCGACAGAGGGCAGGCCTACAATGAGCAGTTCTTC.